This T cell receptor (beta chain) was retrieved from a study of human T cells and chemical hapten exposure. Overall study findings and caveats: There was no change with DPC sensitization in TCRs above 1 in 1000 frequency. Relative to controls, expanded TCRs formed significantly more large CDR3 similarity clusters.

Time point: pre-sensitization, week 0. This sample's treatment: therapeutic diphenylcyclopropenone sensitization with weekly scalp DPC. Prior to each patch test being applied, blood was drawn. Concerning this clonotype: Its antigen is as yet unknown.

The CDR3 sequence is 15 residues long. V dropped 7 bases and J dropped 6 bases, with 19 bases sitting between them. Looked up from germline, CDR1 is SGHTA and CDR2 is FQGNSA. Single cDNA molecules in the library carried unique molecular identifiers attached during preparation. TCRdb used MiXCR to reprocess the RACE reads, holding one entry per CDR3 protein. The table lists around 300,000 distinct CDR3 sequences, roughly 7.7% of them singletons, with roughly 1.2% in the top ten. This material consisted of whole blood, taken in connection with sensitization to the hapten diphenylcyclopropenone (DPC). The V and J genes are TRBV7-2 and TRBJ2-4, with no clear D. This receptor was identified in a man aged 18 to 29 with alopecia areata. Some clones in this sample may be carry-over from other donors' samples. The CDR3: CASTNHDRTGNIQYF. The CDR3 DNA reads as TGTGCCAGCACCAATCACGACCGGACCGGAAACATTCAGTACTTC.